This T cell receptor (beta chain) originates from a study of PD-L1 blockade in urothelial cancer. Clones were sequenced by immunoSEQ multiplex PCR, and TCRdb holds only the in-frame ones, with some missing. The sample has under 120,000 clones, around 85% seen once; the top ten hold roughly 2.2%. Trimming removed 8 bases from V and 2 bases from J, with 7 bases in between. CDR1 and CDR2 from the germline V gene are ENHRY and SYGVKD. The CDR3 extends over 11 amino acids. This chain uses TRBV10-3 with TRBJ2-7; D is undetermined. Material: PBMCs, obtained around atezolizumab (anti-PD-L1) treatment. The sequence derives from a middle-aged man with urothelial cancer. Here the CDR3 reads CAIADTYEQYF. CDR3 DNA: TGTGCCATCGCCGACACCTACGAGCAGTACTTC.